This TCR beta chain derives from a study of blood T cell repertoires in COVID-19. Source study methods: Nucleated cell number was recorded as an estimate derived from reference gene primer amplification. The table came from immunoSEQ multiplex PCR; TCRdb's copy has only in-frame clones and leaves some out. The V and J calls and clone size come from that table; D and trimming were worked out from the DNA. The sample contains roughly 100,000 clones, 91% of which appear only once. Sequencing was done on a sample of peripheral blood. The sequence derives from a middle-aged man with acute or convalescent COVID-19.

In DNA form, the CDR3 reads TGTGCCAGCGGGCGGGGACTAGTCGCGTTCTTC. Translation gives CASGRGLVAFF. The rearrangement uses TRBV13 and TRBJ2-1; 8 nucleotides match TRBD2. Germline V gene sequence: CDR1 PRHDT, CDR2 FYEKMQ (reference sequence). This CDR3 has 11 amino acids. Losses at the gene ends were 8 bases for V and 15 bases for J; bases not matched to a gene: 9. The entire variable domain, with the rest obtained from reference TRBV13 and TRBJ2-1, is as follows: AAGVIQSPRHLIKEKRETATLKCYPIPRHDTVYWYQQGPGQDPQFLISFYEKMQSDKGSIPDRFSAQQFSDYHSELNMSSLELGDSALYFCASGRGLVAFFGPGTRLTVL.